The 26 T cell receptor beta chains listed next were all sequenced from one sample in a study of early T cells in non-severe SARS-CoV-2 infection. TCRdb fed the 5' RACE reads into MiXCR, producing one record per CDR3 protein. The repertoire consists of 40,000 to 55,000 distinct CDR3 sequences, with 7% to 8% occurring once and the leading ten covering around 6.1%. Sequenced sample: whole blood. Source of these receptors: an adult who was a healthcare worker with PCR-confirmed SARS-CoV-2 infection or an uninfected control (not recorded which).

V usage is TRBV25-1 and J usage is TRBJ2-7; D remains unclear. CDR3 length: 12 residues. The germline gives CDR1 MGHDK, CDR2 SYGVNS. Trimming cost V 1 base and J 4 bases, with 5 bases left between them. CDR3 protein: CASSEFGYEQYF. CDR3 DNA: TGTGCCAGCAGTGAATTTGGGTACGAGCAGTACTTC.

This clonotype was observed many times. The chain combines TRBV30 with TRBJ2-7; D unclear. Trimming shortened V by 3 bases and J by 3 bases, and 15 bases separated the two germline ends. The CDR3 covers 14 residues. CDR1 and CDR2 (germline): GTSNPN, SVGIG (reference sequence). The CDR3 coding sequence is TGTGCCTGGAGGAGAGGACGAACAGTCTACGAGCAGTACTTC. Protein product: CAWRRGRTVYEQYF.

This rearrangement joins TRBV2 to TRBJ1-6, with D possibly being TRBD1 (6 bases). CDR1 is SNHLY, CDR2 FYNNEI, per germline. Trimming pared 2 bases from V and 9 bases from J, leaving 8 bases between. The CDR3 length is 13 residues. The CDR3 protein is CASSELQGSPLHF. The CDR3 nucleotides are TGTGCCAGCAGTGAACTACAGGGTTCACCCCTCCACTTT.

The sample holds many counts of this clonotype. This chain connects TRBV9 to TRBJ1-5; TRBD1 aligns across 7 bases. The junction had 6 bases not matched to a gene; V was cut back by 4 bases and J by 5 bases. The V gene's germline CDR1 is SGDLS and CDR2 YYNGEE. This CDR3 comprises 14 residues. CDR3 sequence (DNA): TGTGCCAGCAGCCCTGACAGGGATCATCAGCCCCAGCATTTT. Translating it yields CASSPDRDHQPQHF.

This chain joins TRBV30 and TRBJ2-3; 7 nucleotides match TRBD1. The trim removed 4 bases at V and 4 bases at J, leaving 2 bases unmatched. Per the germline V gene, CDR1 is GTSNPN and CDR2 is SVGIG (reference sequence). This CDR3 region has 12 residues. The CDR3 DNA reads TGTGCCTGGATCGACAGGGCAGATACGCAGTATTTT. Translated, it gives CAWIDRADTQYF.

The sample holds many counts of this clonotype. The rearrangement uses TRBV14 and TRBJ2-7, with D possibly matching TRBD1 (5 bases). Germline V gene sequence: CDR1 SGHDN, CDR2 FVKESK. This CDR3 region has 12 residues. V shed 6 bases and J shed 8 bases, with 14 bases lying between them. Here the CDR3 DNA reads TGTGCCAGCAGTAGCAGAAGGGGTCAGCAGTACTTC. Protein: CASSSRRGQQYF. The entire variable domain, with the rest obtained from reference TRBV14 and TRBJ2-7, is as follows: EAGVTQFPSHSVIEKGQTVTLRCDPISGHDNLYWYRRVMGKEIKFLLHFVKESKQDESGMPNNRFLAERTGGTYSTLKVQPAELEDSGVYFCASSSRRGQQYFGPGTRLTVT.

The table lists this clonotype with many counts. The gene calls are TRBV20-1 and TRBJ2-1, with D uncertain. The germline V gene encodes CDR1 DFQATT and CDR2 SNEGSKA (reference sequence). The CDR3 spans 15 residues. Trimming took 0 bases from V and 0 from J, leaving 9 bases between them. CDR3 in amino acids: CSARDTPSSYNEQFF. The CDR3 DNA is TGCAGTGCTAGAGATACCCCCAGCTCCTACAATGAGCAGTTCTTC.

This clonotype showed up just a few times. The chain links TRBV7-2 to TRBJ2-2; 12 bases align to TRBD2. The CDR3 extends over 15 amino acids. The germline V gene encodes CDR1 SGHTA and CDR2 FQGNSA. Germline trimming cut 3 bases from V and 5 bases from J; bases unmatched to any gene: 1. The DNA of the CDR3 is TGTGCCAGCAGCTTTCTAGCGGGAGGGACCGGGGAGCTGTTTTTT. It yields the protein CASSFLAGGTGELFF.

This clonotype appeared a few times. The chain links TRBV11-2 to TRBJ2-7; 10 bases match TRBD1. V was pared by 5 bases and J by 2 bases, with 21 bases of the junction left unmatched. This CDR3 has 20 residues. Germline values: CDR1 SGHAT, CDR2 FQNNGV. The CDR3 region has the DNA TGTGCCAGCAGCCCCATCAGTCGGGACAGGGGATCAGGAAAACCCTACGAGCAGTACTTC. This translates into CASSPISRDRGSGKPYEQYF.

This clonotype was seen many times. This chain uses TRBV18 with TRBJ1-5; D gene ambiguous. Germline V gene lookup returns CDR1 KGHSH and CDR2 LQKENI. V lost 0 bases, J lost 4 bases, and 13 bases lay in between. The CDR3 length is 16 residues. The CDR3 protein is CASSPPRDGLNQPQHF. In DNA form, the CDR3 reads TGTGCCAGCTCACCACCGAGAGACGGGCTGAATCAGCCCCAGCATTTT.

The sample holds a few counts of this clonotype. The chain recombines TRBV7-6 with TRBJ1-4, with 7 positions matching TRBD1. From germline, CDR1 is SGHVS and CDR2 FNYEAQ. V was clipped by 1 base and J by 4 bases; unmatched bases: 3. The CDR3 loop spans 15 amino acids. The CDR3 reads CASSLEAGGNEKLFF. CDR3 nucleotides: TGTGCCAGCAGCTTAGAGGCAGGGGGTAATGAAAAACTGTTTTTT. Filled out from reference TRBV7-6 and TRBJ1-4, the complete variable domain reads GAGVSQSPRYKVTKRGQDVALRCDPISGHVSLYWYRQALGQGPEFLTYFNYEAQQDKSGLPNDRFSAERPEGSISTLTIQRTEQRDSAMYRCASSLEAGGNEKLFFGSGTQLSVL.

Comment on this clonotype: This may arise from a read error, as a much more abundant clone is one base away. The gene calls are TRBV12-3 or TRBV12-4 and TRBJ1-5; no clear D gene. The CDR3 runs to 14 residues. CDR3 loop: CASRGGHSSQPQHF. The DNA of the CDR3 is TGTGCCAGCAGGGGCGGGCATAGCAGTCAGCCCCAGCATTTT.

There are many counts of this clonotype. The chain recombines TRBV30 with TRBJ1-5; no clear D gene. The germline V and J ends were trimmed by 2 bases and 5 bases, with 4 bases remaining between them. CDR1 is GTSNPN and CDR2 is SVGIG in the germline V gene (reference sequence). This CDR3 region has 11 residues. The CDR3 bases are TGTGCCTGGAGTCGATATCAGCCCCAGCATTTT. Translated: CAWSRYQPQHF.

There are a few counts of this clonotype. V and J are TRBV4-1 and TRBJ2-3, with D perhaps TRBD2 (6 bases). V was cut by 4 bases and J by 2 bases, with 13 bases left in between. The CDR3 covers 15 residues. Germline-derived CDR1 and CDR2 are MGHRA and YSYEKL. The CDR3 reads CASSPGLTTTDTQYF. The CDR3 DNA reads TGCGCCAGCAGCCCGGGACTGACTACCACAGATACGCAGTATTTT.

For this clonotype: Its ends do not fully match the called genes, so a read error is possible. This chain uses TRBV5-4 with TRBJ1-1; D call uncertain. CDR3 length equals 14 residues. Per germline, CDR1 SGHNT and CDR2 YYREEE (reference sequence). The CDR3 protein is CASTRGKGDTETFF. DNA of the CDR3: TGTGCCAGCACCCGCGGGAAGGGAGACACTGAAACTTTCTTT.

This clonotype has a handful of counts. The chain is built from TRBV7-8 and TRBJ2-3; TRBD2 might be the D (6 bases). V was pared by 5 bases and J by 0 bases, with 15 bases between. CDR1 is SGHVS, CDR2 FQNEAQ, per germline. The CDR3 length is 16 residues. The CDR3 nucleotides read TGTGCCAGCAGCCGGACGAGTAGCGGAAGCACAGATACGCAGTATTTT. Amino acids: CASSRTSSGSTDTQYF.

This clonotype was counted many times. This chain uses TRBV13 with TRBJ2-3; no clear D gene. The V gene lost 11 bases and the J gene lost 2 bases, with 14 bases spanning the gap. The CDR3 is 13 amino acids. Per the germline V gene, CDR1 is PRHDT and CDR2 is FYEKMQ (reference sequence). Written as DNA, the CDR3 is TGTGCCTCCGAGAAGGACGACACAGATACGCAGTATTTT. Encoded protein: CASEKDDTDTQYF.

This clonotype was observed a handful of times. The chain recombines TRBV7-2 with TRBJ1-2; D call uncertain. CDR1 and CDR2 (germline): SGHTA, FQGNSA. V was shortened by 1 base and J by 3 bases, with 9 bases between the two germline ends. This CDR3 has 14 residues. The CDR3 protein is CASSLDGGDYGYTF. As DNA, the CDR3 is TGTGCCAGCAGCTTAGATGGCGGAGACTATGGCTACACCTTC.

This clonotype was recorded a few times. The chain combines TRBV12-3 or TRBV12-4 with TRBJ2-3; 8 bases align to TRBD1. V trimming: 3 bases; J trimming: 1 base; junction bases outside the gene matches: 0. The CDR3 runs to 14 residues. CDR3 in DNA: TGTGCCAGCAGTTTGGACAGGGGCACAGATACGCAGTATTTT. Translated: CASSLDRGTDTQYF.

This clonotype was recorded many times. CDR3 in amino acids: CASSQDRGRTPYGYTF. DNA of the CDR3: TGCGCCAGCAGCCAAGATCGGGGACGGACCCCCTATGGCTACACCTTC. V usage is TRBV4-1 and J usage is TRBJ1-2, with D possibly matching TRBD1 (5 bases). This CDR3 has 16 amino acids. Trimming removed 0 bases at V and 4 bases at J, with 15 bases between. Germline CDR1 is MGHRA and CDR2 is YSYEKL.

This clonotype was seen at least ten times. The V and J genes are TRBV18 and TRBJ1-5; 9 bases align to TRBD1. The germline V gene encodes CDR1 KGHSH and CDR2 LQKENI. Trimming removed 5 bases from V and 7 bases from J; junction bases left unmatched: 3. The CDR3 loop spans 13 amino acids. The CDR3 region has the DNA TGTGCCAGCTCATCGGACAGGGGACAGCCCCAGCATTTT. As protein: CASSSDRGQPQHF.

This clonotype was seen ten or more times. The chain uses TRBV29-1 and TRBJ2-2, with D tentatively TRBD2 (5 bases). Germline loops: CDR1 SQVTM, CDR2 ANQGSEA. The V end was cut by 4 bases, the J end by 7 bases, with 13 bases between. The CDR3 totals 13 residues. CDR3 DNA: TGCAGCGTTGGGCGAGGGAAGGTCGGGGAGCTGTTTTTT. This sequence encodes CSVGRGKVGELFF.

The CDR3 DNA reads as TGTGCCAGTAGTATGAGGACAGGGAAAAACATTCAGTACTTC. Amino acid sequence: CASSMRTGKNIQYF. This sequence joins TRBV19 and TRBJ2-4; 8 positions agree with TRBD1. Germline lookup yields CDR1 LNHDA and CDR2 SQIVND (reference sequence). The CDR3 runs 14 residues. After removal of 3 bases from V and 4 bases from J, the junction contained 2 bases not matched to a gene.

In its sample, this clonotype was seen a few times. V gene TRBV28 combines with J gene TRBJ1-6, with 7 bases that match TRBD1. The CDR3 has 16 residues. Losses at the gene ends were 3 bases for V and 9 bases for J; bases not matched to a gene: 11. Germline V gives CDR1 MDHEN, CDR2 SYDVKM. The CDR3 protein is CASSLGGGPASSPLHF. DNA of the CDR3: TGTGCCAGCAGTTTGGGAGGGGGCCCGGCGAGTTCACCCCTCCACTTT.

The J gene is TRBJ1-6, the V gene TRBV27; 10 nucleotides agree with TRBD1. This CDR3 region has 15 residues. The V gene's germline CDR1 is MNHEY and CDR2 SMNVEV (reference sequence). The junction had 3 bases not matched to a gene; V was cut back by 3 bases and J by 7 bases. The CDR3 sequence is CASSFWGQGNSPLHF. DNA of the CDR3: TGTGCCAGCAGTTTCTGGGGACAGGGGAATTCACCCCTCCACTTT.

This clonotype was found many times. The chain joins TRBV20-1 to TRBJ2-3; no clear D. The germline CDR1 and CDR2 sequences are DFQATT and SNEGSKA (reference sequence). Trimming left V 3 bases short and J 6 bases short, with 4 bases between. CDR3 length: 10 residues. CDR3 nucleotide sequence: TGCAGTGCTAGGCCTGATACGCAGTATTTT. Protein sequence: CSARPDTQYF.